Listed below are T cell receptor beta chains from one sample, sequenced in a study of T cell repertoires and HLA-DP antigens. Here immunoSEQ multiplex PCR was the method, and the copy in TCRdb shows in-frame clones only, minus some. The table has about 120,000 clones, around 93% seen once. Antigens for these TCRs are unknown. Sequencing was done on a sample of CD4+ T cells from PBMCs. Receptor source: a woman between 18 and 29 years old in good health and CMV-seronegative. CDR3s include the opening cysteine and the closing phenylalanine or tryptophan. D genes are given only for firm matches. Some rows have no size entry. The others give once, few or many, or a class for an expanded clone.

d_call clone_size j_call v_call cdr3_nt cdr3_aa
- few TRBJ1-5 TRBV7-2 TGTGCCAGCAGCCTAAGTTGGGCGGACAATCAGCCCCAGCATTTT CASSLSWADNQPQHF
TRBD1 - TRBJ1-3 TRBV11-1 TGTGCCAGCAGCTGGGACAGGGCGTCGTACACCATATATTTT CASSWDRASYTIYF
- - TRBJ1-2 TRBV6-1 TGTGCCAGCCAGAGTAGGGCCCACTATGGCTACACCTTC CASQSRAHYGYTF
- - TRBJ2-6 TRBV5-1 TGCGCCAGTAGAAACTCTGGGGCCAACGTCCTGACTTTC CASRNSGANVLTF
TRBD2 - TRBJ2-1 TRBV5-4 TGTGCCAGCAGCTTGGCCTCTAGCGGGGCCTACAATGAGCAGTTCTTC CASSLASSGAYNEQFF
TRBD2 - TRBJ2-1 TRBV7-3 TGTGCCAGCAGCTTAATTCCTCGGTTGGGCGGGAGGGCCTCCTACAATGAGCAGTTCTTC CASSLIPRLGGRASYNEQFF
- - TRBJ1-2 TRBV27 TGTGCCAGCAGTTCGCGGGTGGGTGACTATGGCTACACCTTC CASSSRVGDYGYTF
- - TRBJ1-3 TRBV6-1 TGTGCCAGCAGTCGTACGAGCTCTGGAAACACCATATATTTT CASSRTSSGNTIYF
TRBD1 - TRBJ2-1 TRBV7-9 TGTGCCAGCAGCTTAGAGGAGACAGGGAAGGCTGTTGAGCAGTTCTTC CASSLEETGKAVEQFF
- - TRBJ1-5 TRBV7-6 TGTGCCAGCAGCTTAGGTAGCGACAGGCTCCAGCCCCAGCATTTT CASSLGSDRLQPQHF
- - TRBJ1-2 TRBV4-1 TGCGCCAGCAGCTCTTTCCGGGACACAGTTTATGGCTACACCTTC CASSSFRDTVYGYTF
- - TRBJ1-5 TRBV28 TGTGCCAGCGGGGGGGGGAATCAGCCCCAGCATTTT CASGGGNQPQHF
TRBD1 - TRBJ1-5 TRBV18 TGTGCCAGCTCACCTGTGATCGACAGGGGTGAAAAGCCCCAGCATTTT CASSPVIDRGEKPQHF
- once TRBJ1-2 TRBV5-4 TGTGCCAGCAGCTTGGCGACAGCAGCTAACTATGGCTACACCTTC CASSLATAANYGYTF
TRBD2 - TRBJ2-5 TRBV19 TGTGCCAGTAGTATAGTAGCAAGCGGGAGAGGACAAGAGACCCAGTACTTC CASSIVASGRGQETQYF